What follows is one T cell receptor beta chain and its context. The antigen remains undetermined. The data stem from a study of cytomegalovirus exposure and HLA in healthy donors. General study findings and limits: A later analysis associated around 17,000 TCR beta sequences with HLA alleles at a 0.05 false discovery rate. Sequencing likely caused a cluster of highly shared sequence variants. Associated with cytomegalovirus, according to the listing, were 170 or so TCR beta chains.

This CDR3 spans 12 amino acids. The germline V gene has CDR1 MNHNY and CDR2 SVGAGI (reference sequence). V was pared by 8 bases and J by 10 bases, with 12 bases between. The primer mix had 60 Vbeta and 13 Jbeta primers. Method: immunoSEQ multiplex PCR; TCRdb's copy keeps in-frame clones and lacks some. The sample yields around 120,000 clones, approximately 72% seen once. The receptor comes from a woman in her forties or fifties in good health and CMV-seropositive. What was sequenced was PBMCs. V gene TRBV6-6 combines with J gene TRBJ1-6; D may be TRBD1 (5 bases). CDR3 sequence reads: CASSDGGSPLHF. CDR3 bases: TGTGCCAGCTCGGACGGGGGGTCACCCCTCCACTTT.